These 17 T cell receptor beta chains share one sample of origin, sequenced in a study of T cells in Graves' hyperthyroidism and ophthalmopathy. Using RNA transcripts as the source, TCR beta CDR3 regions were amplified. A set of HTBI primers served as the primers for a first-round RT-PCR of the TCR CDR3. TCRdb used MiXCR to reprocess the multiplex PCR reads, holding one entry per CDR3 protein. The sample lists roughly 300,000 distinct CDR3 sequences, about 25% seen once, with approximately 30% in the top ten. Material: blood. All receptors come from a man aged 40-50 years with Graves' hyperthyroidism that later progressed to Graves' ophthalmopathy.

This clonotype was recorded many times. J is TRBJ2-5 and V is TRBV4-2; 8 nucleotides match TRBD1. The CDR3 consists of 16 residues. CDR1 and CDR2 from the germline V gene are LGHNA and YNFKEQ. Trimming took 0 bases from V and 2 from J; bases not matched to a gene: 5. CDR3 sequence reads: CASSQDLRGRQETQYF. The CDR3 nucleotides are TGTGCCAGCAGCCAAGACCTCAGGGGGCGTCAAGAGACCCAGTACTTC.

In this sample, this clonotype turned up many times. The chain links TRBV2 to TRBJ2-7; no clear D gene. The CDR3 contains 12 residues. Germline V CDR1 and CDR2: SNHLY, FYNNEI. V was trimmed by 6 bases and J by 0 bases, leaving 6 bases between them. The CDR3: CASSWISYEQYF. CDR3 nucleotide sequence: TGTGCCAGCAGCTGGATCTCCTACGAGCAGTACTTC.

The chain couples TRBV20-1 to TRBJ2-7, with 11 bases fitting TRBD2. Germline V CDR1 and CDR2: DFQATT, SNEGSKA (reference sequence). This CDR3 spans 16 amino acids. V dropped 3 bases and J dropped 1; count of bases not matched to a gene: 8. CDR3: CSARPPGLADSYEQYF. The CDR3 DNA reads as TGCAGTGCTAGGCCCCCGGGACTAGCGGATTCCTACGAGCAGTACTTC.

V gene TRBV28 combines with J gene TRBJ1-2; D is uncertain. The CDR3 consists of 12 residues. With 7 bases removed from V and 4 bases from J, the gap between germline ends came to 10 bases. The germline gives CDR1 MDHEN, CDR2 SYDVKM. The CDR3 region is CASMRVSYGYTF. The DNA of the CDR3 is TGTGCCAGCATGAGGGTTTCCTATGGCTACACCTTC.

The table lists this clonotype with many counts. The chain carries TRBV9 and TRBJ2-5; 8 bases map to TRBD2. This CDR3 region has 16 residues. V dropped 3 bases and J dropped 3; count of bases not matched to a gene: 10. The V gene's germline CDR1 is SGDLS and CDR2 YYNGEE. The CDR3 sequence: CASSASAAGAEETQYF. CDR3 nucleotide sequence: TGTGCCAGCAGCGCTTCAGCAGCGGGAGCGGAAGAGACCCAGTACTTC. Full variable domain (remainder filled in from reference TRBV9 and TRBJ2-5): DSGVTQTPKHLITATGQRVTLRCSPRSGDLSVYWYQQSLDQGLQFLIQYYNGEERAKGNILERFSAQQFPDLHSELNLSSLELGDSALYFCASSASAAGAEETQYFGPGTRLLVL.

This clonotype showed up many times. This chain uses TRBV30 with TRBJ1-1; possible D gene TRBD1, 6 bases. V dropped 3 bases and J dropped 5 bases, with 13 bases sitting between them. Germline values: CDR1 GTSNPN, CDR2 SVGIG (reference sequence). The CDR3 totals 13 residues. This CDR3 is CAWRQGGRTEAFF. The CDR3 DNA reads as TGTGCCTGGAGACAGGGAGGGAGGACTGAAGCTTTCTTT. Using reference TRBV30 and TRBJ1-1 for the parts outside the CDR3, the full variable domain is SQTIHQWPATLVQPVGSPLSLECTVEGTSNPNLYWYRQAAGRGLQLLFYSVGIGQISSEVPQNLSASRPQDRQFILSSKKLLLSDSGFYLCAWRQGGRTEAFFGQGTRLTVV.

The table lists this clonotype with many counts. The V call is TRBV11-2, the J call TRBJ2-7; a weak D match, TRBD2 (5 bases). In germline, CDR1 is SGHAT, CDR2 FQNNGV. V lost 2 bases to trimming and J lost 2 bases, with 7 bases between them. This CDR3 is 13 amino acids long. As DNA, the CDR3 is TGTGCCAGCAGCTTAACGGGGACCTACGAGCAGTACTTC. Translated, it gives CASSLTGTYEQYF.

V is TRBV28 and J is TRBJ1-2; D unclear. CDR1 and CDR2 (germline): MDHEN, SYDVKM. The CDR3 covers 14 residues. Deletions cut 6 bases from V and 8 bases from J, with 19 bases between. CDR3 in DNA: TGTGCCAGCAGCTCAGAGGCGGGTGGGGAGGGCTACACCTTC. Protein product: CASSSEAGGEGYTF.

At least ten counts were recorded for this clonotype. Its ends do not fully match the called genes, so a read error is possible. The chain employs TRBV5-6 and TRBJ2-7; TRBD2 is a possible D gene (6 bases). The germline CDR1 and CDR2 sequences are SGHDT and YYEEEE. The CDR3 is made up of 14 amino acids. CDR3 sequence: CASSLAEEGEVRHF. Here the CDR3 DNA reads TGTGCCAGCAGCTTGGCCGAGGAGGGAGAGGTACGTCACTTC. The full variable domain, rest sourced from reference TRBV5-6 and TRBJ2-7, is DAGVTQSPTHLIKTRGQQVTLRCSPKSGHDTVSWYQQALGQGPQFIFQYYEEEERQRGNFPDRFSGHQFPNYSSELNVNALLLGDSALYLCASSLAEEGEVRHFGPGTRLTVT.

The chain combines TRBV24-1 with TRBJ2-7; D is possibly TRBD2 (5 bases). Germline V gives CDR1 KGHDR, CDR2 SFDVKD. V was pared by 4 bases and J by 2 bases, with 11 bases between. CDR3 length equals 14 residues. CDR3 sequence: CATSESAGAYEQYF. As DNA, the CDR3 is TGTGCCACCAGTGAATCCGCCGGGGCCTACGAGCAGTACTTC.

There are many counts of this clonotype. V usage is TRBV27 and J usage is TRBJ1-1, with D tentatively TRBD1 (6 bases). The CDR3 is 14 amino acids. Germline V gene data show CDR1 as MNHEY and CDR2 as SMNVEV (reference sequence). With 5 bases removed from V and 6 bases from J, the gap between germline ends came to 16 bases. The CDR3 spells CASSRQVDGAEAFF. CDR3 in DNA: TGTGCCAGCAGTCGACAGGTCGATGGCGCTGAAGCTTTCTTT.

At least ten counts were recorded for this clonotype. The chain has TRBV3-1 and TRBJ2-7; D unclear. Per the germline V gene, CDR1 is LGHDT and CDR2 is YNNKEL (reference sequence). V lost 4 bases and J 5 bases, leaving 6 bases between the germline ends. The length of the CDR3 is 11 residues. The CDR3 protein is CASSLSNEQYF. For the CDR3, the DNA is TGTGCCAGCAGCCTATCTAACGAGCAGTACTTC.

In its sample, this clonotype was seen many times. As the CDR3 is not closed by the conserved phenylalanine or tryptophan, this likely results from a read error. The genes are TRBV6-2 or TRBV6-3 and TRBJ2-5, with D possibly being TRBD2 (5 bases). The germline V gene has CDR1 MNHEY and CDR2 SVGEGT. The CDR3 has 15 residues. V dropped 0 bases and J dropped 2 bases, with 10 bases sitting between them. The CDR3 nucleotides read TGTGCCAGCAGTTACTCGAATCGGGATCAAGAGACCCAGTACCTC. Translated, it gives CASSYSNRDQETQYL.

The chain is built from TRBV6-5 and TRBJ1-1; TRBD1 is a possible D gene (6 bases). CDR3 length: 17 amino acids. The germline CDR1 and CDR2 sequences are MNHEY and SVGAGI. The ends were cut back, 0 bases at V and 0 bases at J, with 14 bases in the middle. CDR3 residues: CASSYSSGTGMNTEAFF. The CDR3 region has the DNA TGTGCCAGCAGTTACTCGTCGGGAACAGGGATGAACACTGAAGCTTTCTTT.

This chain uses TRBV25-1 with TRBJ2-2; possible D gene TRBD1, 6 bases. V was trimmed by 6 bases and J by 3 bases, leaving 11 bases between them. Germline assignment: CDR1 MGHDK and CDR2 SYGVNS. The CDR3 sequence is 14 residues long. The CDR3 nucleotides are TGTGCCAGCAGGTCAGGGGCCTACACCGGGGAGCTGTTTTTT. This sequence encodes CASRSGAYTGELFF.

The sample holds one count of this clonotype. V and J are TRBV12-3 or TRBV12-4 and TRBJ1-2; 9 nucleotides agree with TRBD1. V shed 8 bases and J 6 bases; nucleotides not matched to a gene: 10. This CDR3 has 14 residues. CDR3 sequence reads: CASYTGGARDGYTF. CDR3 DNA: TGTGCCAGCTACACAGGGGGCGCCCGAGATGGCTACACCTTC.

The chain uses TRBV30 and TRBJ2-7; D is undetermined. Germline CDR1 and CDR2: GTSNPN and SVGIG (reference sequence). The CDR3 contains 13 residues. Trimming pared 3 bases from V and 5 bases from J, leaving 14 bases between. CDR3 loop: CAWSVQMADEQYF. CDR3 nucleotide sequence: TGTGCCTGGAGCGTACAGATGGCGGACGAGCAGTACTTC. Full variable domain (missing parts from reference TRBV30 and TRBJ2-7): SQTIHQWPATLVQPVGSPLSLECTVEGTSNPNLYWYRQAAGRGLQLLFYSVGIGQISSEVPQNLSASRPQDRQFILSSKKLLLSDSGFYLCAWSVQMADEQYFGPGTRLTVT.